Sequencing of this T cell receptor beta chain was carried out in a study of T-cell reconstitution after alpha-beta-depleted transplantation in children. There are a few counts of this clonotype. The germline V gene has CDR1 SGHVS and CDR2 FNYEAQ. V shed 4 bases and J 5 bases; nucleotides not matched to a gene: 11. The CDR3 runs 17 residues. The authors prepared the TCRbeta library with unique molecular identifiers. MiXCR, run by TCRdb on the PCR reads, gives a single entry per CDR3 protein. The sample consists of 150,000 to 200,000 distinct CDR3 sequences, about 6.4% of them appearing once. The source is a human donor who donated a stem cell graft to a child with Wiskott-Aldrich syndrome. This sequence joins TRBV7-6 and TRBJ2-1; 10 nucleotides align to TRBD2. The sample consisted of PBMCs from the stem cell graft donor, taken from the stem cell graft. Here the CDR3 reads CASSSPSGRKQNNEQFF. The CDR3 bases are TGTGCCAGCAGCTCCCCTAGCGGGAGAAAACAAAACAATGAGCAGTTCTTC.